The next 19 T cell receptor beta chains were all read from a single sample in a study of blood T cell repertoires in COVID-19. Only in-frame clones appear in the TCRdb table, and some are missing; sequencing was by immunoSEQ multiplex PCR. Seen here are 50,000 to 65,000 clones, about 88% observed once, and the top ten hold more than 1%. Sequenced sample: peripheral blood. The receptors come from an older man with acute or convalescent COVID-19.

This chain uses TRBV19 with TRBJ1-1; 7 positions match TRBD1. J lost 5 bases, V lost 6 bases, and 12 bases had no gene match. CDR1 LNHDA and CDR2 SQIVND come from the germline V gene (reference sequence). The CDR3 length is 15 residues. The CDR3 reads CASRDGDRVGTEAFF. DNA of the CDR3: TGTGCCAGTAGAGACGGCGACAGGGTAGGGACTGAAGCTTTCTTT.

This chain uses TRBV3-1 (or the pseudogene TRBV3-2) with TRBJ1-1; D gene unclear. Germline CDR1 reads LGHDT; CDR2 reads YNNKEL (reference sequence). The CDR3 runs 16 residues. V was cut by 0 bases and J by 1 base, with 12 bases left in between. CDR3 region: CASSQDLWETNTEAFF. Here the CDR3 DNA reads TGTGCCAGCAGCCAAGATTTGTGGGAGACGAACACTGAAGCTTTCTTT.

This clone appeared a few times. V usage is TRBV9 and J usage is TRBJ2-2; 9 bases fit TRBD2. The V segment lost 0 bases and the J segment 7 bases; nucleotides outside the gene matches: 10. The CDR3 is 17 amino acids. CDR1 is SGDLS, CDR2 YYNGEE, per germline. The CDR3 spells CASSVEGLAGKRGELFF. DNA of the CDR3: TGTGCCAGCAGCGTAGAGGGGCTAGCGGGAAAACGCGGGGAGCTGTTTTTT.

The rearrangement links TRBV7-8 to TRBJ2-1; D call uncertain. Germline V lookup: CDR1 SGHVS, CDR2 FQNEAQ. Trimming took 1 base from V and 9 from J, leaving 10 bases between them. The CDR3 sequence is 13 residues long. CDR3 residues: CASSLVFIGEQFF. The CDR3 DNA is TGTGCCAGCAGCTTAGTCTTTATCGGTGAGCAGTTCTTC.

This chain uses TRBV6-1 with TRBJ1-2; the D gene is possibly TRBD1 (5 bases). Germline lookup yields CDR1 MNHNS and CDR2 SASEGT. Trimming removed 2 bases at V and 8 bases at J, with 9 bases between. The CDR3 consists of 12 residues. CDR3 DNA: TGTGCCAGCAGTGAATGGGGGGAAGGCTACACCTTC. Translated, it gives CASSEWGEGYTF.

The chain couples TRBV5-6 to TRBJ1-2; D gene ambiguous. The CDR3 runs 13 residues. V was pared by 0 bases and J by 4 bases, with 7 bases between. The germline V gene encodes CDR1 SGHDT and CDR2 YYEEEE. CDR3 nucleotide sequence: TGTGCCAGCAGCTTGGACCAGATCTATGGCTACACCTTC. Residues: CASSLDQIYGYTF.

This chain connects TRBV6-5 to TRBJ2-3, with D unresolved. The CDR3 consists of 13 residues. The germline CDR1 and CDR2 sequences are MNHEY and SVGAGI. The CDR3 region has the DNA TGTGCTGCTGTTGGCCGAAGCACAGATACGCAGTATTTT. It is translated as CAAVGRSTDTQYF.

The chain carries TRBV19 and TRBJ1-6, with D perhaps matching TRBD1 (5 bases). This CDR3 has 13 amino acids. Germline loops: CDR1 LNHDA, CDR2 SQIVND (reference sequence). Trimming left V 8 bases short and J 9 bases short, with 14 bases between. In DNA form, the CDR3 reads TGTGCCAGTCGGAGCCAGGGAGGTTCACCCCTCCACTTT. The encoded protein is CASRSQGGSPLHF.

V is TRBV19 and J is TRBJ2-7, with D perhaps matching TRBD2 (5 bases). Trimming took off 3 bases at V and 1 base at J, with 10 bases between the two ends. Germline V lookup: CDR1 LNHDA, CDR2 SQIVND (reference sequence). The CDR3 sequence is 14 residues long. This CDR3 is CASSINRDSYEQYF. The CDR3 coding sequence is TGTGCCAGTAGTATTAACCGGGATTCCTACGAGCAGTACTTC.

The CDR3 DNA reads TGTGCCAGCAGTCCGGGGGGGACCCAGTACTTC. It codes for CASSPGGTQYF. The chain is built from TRBV12-3 or TRBV12-4 and TRBJ2-5; 7 bases are a match to TRBD2. V lost 5 bases, J lost 7 bases, and 1 base stayed unmatched. The CDR3 length is 11 residues.

There are a few counts of this clone. The CDR3 loop reads CARPRLAGGPPPYEQYF. CDR3 DNA: TGTGCCAGACCCCGACTAGCGGGAGGGCCACCTCCCTACGAGCAGTACTTC. The rearrangement uses TRBV19 and TRBJ2-7, with 14 bases that match TRBD2. There are 17 residues in the CDR3. Germline V gene lookup returns CDR1 LNHDA and CDR2 SQIVND (reference sequence). The ends lost 9 bases at V and 2 bases at J; junction bases unmatched: 12.

This clone was seen a few times. V gene TRBV29-1 combines with J gene TRBJ2-2, with 9 positions matching TRBD2. V lost 5 bases to trimming and J lost 1 base; unmatched junction nucleotides: 5. The CDR3 spans 15 residues. The V gene's germline CDR1 is SQVTM and CDR2 ANQGSEA. This CDR3 is CSVLSGSGNTGELFF. As DNA, the CDR3 is TGCAGCGTTCTTAGCGGGAGCGGGAACACCGGGGAGCTGTTTTTT.

The chain combines TRBV3-1 (or the pseudogene TRBV3-2) with TRBJ1-1; D is perhaps TRBD1 (5 bases). Germline V gives CDR1 LGHDT, CDR2 YNNKEL (reference sequence). The CDR3 is made up of 14 amino acids. The ends were cut back, 1 base at V and 5 bases at J, with 11 bases in the middle. The DNA for the CDR3 is TGTGCCAGCAGCCAAGTGACCTCAGGGACTGAAGCTTTCTTT. It specifies CASSQVTSGTEAFF.

The chain couples TRBV3-1 (or the pseudogene TRBV3-2) to TRBJ1-6; D is unclear. The V gene's germline CDR1 is LGHDT and CDR2 YNNKEL (reference sequence). Trimming left V 3 bases short and J 8 bases short, with 5 bases between. The CDR3 contains 12 residues. CDR3 region: CASSHTDSPLHF. In DNA form, the CDR3 reads TGTGCCAGCAGCCACACAGATTCACCCCTCCACTTT.

The V and J genes are TRBV2 and TRBJ2-3; 7 positions agree with TRBD2. Germline V gene lookup returns CDR1 SNHLY and CDR2 FYNNEI. The CDR3 consists of 15 residues. V lost 9 bases, J lost 3 bases, and 12 bases stayed unmatched. Written as DNA, the CDR3 is TGTGCCAGTAGGGGCCTAGCGGCTAATACAGATACGCAGTATTTT. This translates into CASRGLAANTDTQYF.

By proportion, this clone is medium-sized. V usage is TRBV11-2 and J usage is TRBJ1-1; D may be TRBD1 (5 bases). The germline gives CDR1 SGHAT, CDR2 FQNNGV. This CDR3 spans 13 amino acids. Trimming cost V 0 bases and J 12 bases, with 14 bases left between them. CDR3 coding DNA: TGTGCCAGCAGCTTAGAGGGTGTGGGGGGGACTTTCTTT. Translated: CASSLEGVGGTFF.

The gene calls are TRBV24-1 and TRBJ2-5, with TRBD2 matching 8 bases. Germline V gene lookup returns CDR1 KGHDR and CDR2 SFDVKD. V shed 5 bases, J shed 9 bases, and the junction held 7 bases outside the gene matches. This CDR3 spans 13 amino acids. CDR3 loop: CATSVGGVRAQYF. The DNA of the CDR3 is TGTGCCACCAGTGTCGGGGGGGTGCGGGCCCAGTACTTC.

J is TRBJ2-3 and V is TRBV30; 10 positions agree with TRBD2. CDR3 length: 14 amino acids. Germline CDR1 is GTSNPN and CDR2 is SVGIG (reference sequence). V was pared by 3 bases and J by 7 bases, with 7 bases of the junction left unmatched. CDR3 in DNA: TGTGCCTGGAGAGAGCGGGGGGGGATATATACGCAGTATTTT. Residues: CAWRERGGIYTQYF.

This chain connects TRBV25-1 to TRBJ2-7; no firm D call. The germline V and J ends were trimmed by 5 bases and 3 bases, with 5 bases remaining between them. The CDR3 totals 11 residues. The germline gives CDR1 MGHDK, CDR2 SYGVNS. The CDR3 DNA follows: TGTGCCAGCAGTCGTGTCTACGAGCAGTACTTC. It codes for CASSRVYEQYF.